The next 23 T cell receptor beta chains were all read from a single sample in a study of Ad26.COV2.S vaccination and SARS-CoV-2 variants. Repertoires were generated with immunoSEQ multiplex PCR, while TCRdb's copy carries only in-frame clones and drops some. The table has more than 150,000 clones, around 88% seen once. The sequenced sample was peripheral blood, obtained after recovery from COVID-19. Receptor source: a human donor who had recovered from COVID-19.

This sequence joins TRBV30 and TRBJ1-1; D unresolved. Looked up from germline, CDR1 is GTSNPN and CDR2 is SVGIG (reference sequence). V lost 2 bases and J lost 0, with 16 bases in between. The CDR3 is made up of 16 amino acids. CDR3 sequence: CAWSRSENILNTEAFF. CDR3 coding DNA: TGTGCCTGGAGTAGAAGTGAGAACATTCTGAACACTGAAGCTTTCTTT.

This chain joins TRBV27 and TRBJ2-1, with 8 bases fitting TRBD2. Per germline, CDR1 MNHEY and CDR2 SMNVEV (reference sequence). V dropped 6 bases and J dropped 4; count of bases not matched to a gene: 20. This CDR3 comprises 19 residues. The CDR3, as DNA: TGTGCCAGCAGAACGGGACTGGCGGGAGGATTATCTCGATACAATGAGCAGTTCTTC. Its translation: CASRTGLAGGLSRYNEQFF.

The chain links TRBV10-1 to TRBJ2-7, with 7 bases that match TRBD1. J lost 5 bases, V lost 2 bases, and 9 bases had no gene match. CDR3 size: 15 residues. CDR1 is WNHNN and CDR2 is SYGVQD in the germline V gene (reference sequence). The CDR3 loop is CASSETRDSSHEQYF. The CDR3 DNA is TGCGCCAGCAGTGAGACCAGGGACAGTTCCCACGAGCAGTACTTC.

The chain uses TRBV7-9 and TRBJ1-2; perhaps TRBD1 as D (5 bases). CDR3 size: 14 residues. From germline, CDR1 is SEHNR and CDR2 FQNEAQ (reference sequence). V was pared by 1 base and J by 2 bases, with 8 bases between. The CDR3 sequence: CASSLGQNNYGYTF. CDR3 coding DNA: TGTGCCAGCAGCTTAGGACAGAACAACTATGGCTACACCTTC.

CDR3 in DNA: TGTGCCAGCAGCCGTAAACAGGGGTTCGATCAGCCCCAGCATTTT. It specifies CASSRKQGFDQPQHF. V usage is TRBV6-5 and J usage is TRBJ1-5; the match to TRBD1 covers 7 bases. V lost 6 bases and J lost 5; bases outside the gene matches: 10. CDR3 size: 15 residues. The germline V gene has CDR1 MNHEY and CDR2 SVGAGI.

This clone was found once. This sequence joins TRBV5-1 and TRBJ2-5; D remains ambiguous. The CDR3 contains 15 residues. Trimming took 4 bases from V and 2 from J, leaving 15 bases between them. Germline values: CDR1 SGHRS, CDR2 YFSETQ. This chain's CDR3 is CASSPQTGGQETQYF. The CDR3 DNA is TGCGCCAGCAGCCCCCAGACCGGCGGACAAGAGACCCAGTACTTC.

V usage is TRBV5-1 and J usage is TRBJ2-4, with no clear D. Germline assignment: CDR1 SGHRS and CDR2 YFSETQ. This CDR3 spans 16 amino acids. The V gene lost 0 bases and the J gene lost 1 base, with 11 bases spanning the gap. CDR3 nucleotides: TGCGCCAGCAGCTTGGAGGGTTTCGAGGCCAAAAACATTCAGTACTTC. Translation gives CASSLEGFEAKNIQYF.

The chain couples TRBV4-1 to TRBJ1-4; a weak D match, TRBD1 (6 bases). Trimming took 1 base from V and 6 from J, leaving 12 bases between them. Germline V lookup: CDR1 MGHRA, CDR2 YSYEKL. The CDR3 has 15 residues. The CDR3 is CASSQVGGADEKLFF. DNA for the CDR3: TGCGCCAGCAGCCAAGTCGGGGGGGCCGATGAAAAACTGTTTTTT.

The gene calls are TRBV29-1 and TRBJ1-5, with D unclear. Germline V lookup: CDR1 SQVTM, CDR2 ANQGSEA. The CDR3 is 13 amino acids. V lost 5 bases and J 5 bases, leaving 13 bases between the germline ends. The CDR3 spells CSVTIQPDQPQHF. The CDR3 DNA reads TGCAGCGTTACGATTCAGCCAGATCAGCCCCAGCATTTT. Using reference TRBV29-1 and TRBJ1-5 for the parts outside the CDR3, the full variable domain is SAVISQKPSRDICQRGTSLTIQCQVDSQVTMMFWYRQQPGQSLTLIATANQGSEATYESGFVIDKFPISRPNLTFSTLTVSNMSPEDSSIYLCSVTIQPDQPQHFGDGTRLSIL.

The gene calls are TRBV30 and TRBJ1-1; D not resolved. CDR3 length: 14 amino acids. Deletions cut 0 bases from V and 1 base from J, with 9 bases between. In germline, CDR1 is GTSNPN, CDR2 SVGIG (reference sequence). This CDR3 reads CAWSVLPGNTEAFF. CDR3 nucleotides: TGTGCCTGGAGTGTACTTCCTGGGAACACTGAAGCTTTCTTT.

The chain employs TRBV9 and TRBJ1-1, with a weak D call TRBD1 (5 bases). V was shortened by 4 bases and J by 2 bases, with 12 bases between the two germline ends. The CDR3 is made up of 14 amino acids. Germline values: CDR1 SGDLS, CDR2 YYNGEE. CDR3: CASSKGPVNTEAFF. The CDR3 DNA follows: TGTGCCAGCAGCAAGGGACCGGTAAACACTGAAGCTTTCTTT.

V gene TRBV10-1 combines with J gene TRBJ2-7; D remains unclear. The CDR3 loop spans 13 amino acids. Deletions cut 4 bases from V and 3 bases from J, with 10 bases between. CDR1 is WNHNN, CDR2 SYGVQD, per germline (reference sequence). CDR3 in DNA: TGCGCCAGCAGTGGGGCCAGCTTCTACGAGCAGTACTTC. Its protein is CASSGASFYEQYF.

The chain employs TRBV5-6 and TRBJ1-1; 7 bases are shared with TRBD1. J lost 1 base, V lost 4 bases, and 4 bases had no gene match. The V gene's germline CDR1 is SGHDT and CDR2 YYEEEE. This CDR3 has 14 amino acids. The CDR3 reads CASSKWTGNTEAFF. The CDR3 DNA follows: TGTGCCAGCAGCAAGTGGACAGGGAACACTGAAGCTTTCTTT.

The table lists this clone with many counts. V gene TRBV11-3 combines with J gene TRBJ2-1; 8 positions match TRBD2. V lost 5 bases and J lost 6; bases outside the gene matches: 6. This CDR3 comprises 14 residues. CDR1 is SGHNT and CDR2 is YENEEA in the germline V gene. The CDR3 nucleotides read TGTGCCAGCAGCGTATCGGGACTAGGCAATGAGCAGTTCTTC. Protein product: CASSVSGLGNEQFF.

The chain recombines TRBV27 with TRBJ2-3, with 12 positions matching TRBD2. Germline values: CDR1 MNHEY, CDR2 SMNVEV (reference sequence). The V gene end was trimmed by 7 bases and the J gene end by 0 bases; junction bases not matched to a gene: 5. The CDR3 totals 16 residues. The CDR3 DNA sequence: TGTGCCAGCAAACCGACTAGCGGGGGAAGCACAGATACGCAGTATTTT. It encodes CASKPTSGGSTDTQYF.

The rearrangement links TRBV24-1 to TRBJ1-2, with 11 nucleotides matching TRBD1. The length of the CDR3 is 15 residues. V was pared by 4 bases and J by 5 bases, with 5 bases of the junction left unmatched. The germline V gene encodes CDR1 KGHDR and CDR2 SFDVKD. In DNA form, the CDR3 reads TGTGCCACCAGTGAAGCCGGGACAGGGGGATATGGCTACACCTTC. Protein: CATSEAGTGGYGYTF.

This clone has more than one count but fewer than ten. V gene TRBV10-3 combines with J gene TRBJ1-1, with a tentative D call TRBD1 (5 bases). Trimming pared 2 bases from V and 3 bases from J, leaving 10 bases between. In germline, CDR1 is ENHRY, CDR2 SYGVKD. The CDR3 has 14 amino acids. CDR3 sequence: CAISEGGRDTEAFF. Written as DNA, the CDR3 is TGTGCCATCAGTGAGGGGGGGAGGGACACTGAAGCTTTCTTT.

The chain couples TRBV19 to TRBJ1-5; 9 bases map to TRBD1. Germline assignment: CDR1 LNHDA and CDR2 SQIVND (reference sequence). The V segment lost 7 bases and the J segment 3 bases; nucleotides outside the gene matches: 4. CDR3 size: 14 residues. The CDR3 here is CASKQGASNQPQHF. CDR3 DNA sequence: TGTGCCAGTAAACAGGGGGCCTCCAATCAGCCCCAGCATTTT.

The genes are TRBV5-5 and TRBJ2-6, with 9 bases matching TRBD1. Germline lookup yields CDR1 SGHKS and CDR2 YYEKEE (reference sequence). Trimming took 0 bases from V and 2 from J; bases not matched to a gene: 12. The CDR3 contains 20 residues. CDR3 nucleotide sequence: TGTGCCAGCAGCTTGGCGGAACAGGGGGCGCGGGTGCCTGGGGCCAACGTCCTGACTTTC. Translating it yields CASSLAEQGARVPGANVLTF.

The chain joins TRBV5-1 to TRBJ2-5, with 7 bases fitting TRBD1. V was clipped by 4 bases and J by 3 bases; unmatched bases: 9. The CDR3 runs to 15 residues. The germline V gene encodes CDR1 SGHRS and CDR2 YFSETQ. The CDR3 protein is CASSRGQRGEETQYF. As DNA, the CDR3 is TGCGCCAGCAGCCGGGGACAGAGAGGCGAAGAGACCCAGTACTTC.

The CDR3 loop is CASSLRQGNEKLFF. Written as DNA, the CDR3 is TGTGCCAGCAGTCTTAGACAGGGGAATGAAAAACTGTTTTTT. The J gene is TRBJ1-4, the V gene TRBV14; 8 positions match TRBD1. In germline, CDR1 is SGHDN, CDR2 FVKESK. CDR3 length equals 14 residues. V lost 6 bases to trimming and J lost 5 bases; unmatched junction nucleotides: 5. The whole variable domain, remainder taken from reference TRBV14 and TRBJ1-4, is EAGVTQFPSHSVIEKGQTVTLRCDPISGHDNLYWYRRVMGKEIKFLLHFVKESKQDESGMPNNRFLAERTGGTYSTLKVQPAELEDSGVYFCASSLRQGNEKLFFGSGTQLSVL.

This clone has only one observation. The chain employs TRBV6-1 and TRBJ2-2; D call uncertain. Germline V gene lookup returns CDR1 MNHNS and CDR2 SASEGT. The CDR3 has 16 amino acids. Trimming stripped 4 bases from V and 6 bases from J, with 18 bases between. This CDR3 reads CASSAPGVLVPGELFF. For the CDR3, the DNA is TGTGCCAGCAGTGCCCCGGGTGTCCTGGTCCCCGGGGAGCTGTTTTTT.

CDR3 nucleotides: TGTGCCAGCAGCTTAACTATGGCCAACAATGAGCAGTTCTTC. Translating gives CASSLTMANNEQFF. The chain has TRBV7-3 and TRBJ2-1; D ambiguous. This CDR3 has 14 amino acids. The germline V gene encodes CDR1 SGHTA and CDR2 FQGTGA. With 0 bases removed from V and 5 bases from J, the gap between germline ends came to 8 bases.